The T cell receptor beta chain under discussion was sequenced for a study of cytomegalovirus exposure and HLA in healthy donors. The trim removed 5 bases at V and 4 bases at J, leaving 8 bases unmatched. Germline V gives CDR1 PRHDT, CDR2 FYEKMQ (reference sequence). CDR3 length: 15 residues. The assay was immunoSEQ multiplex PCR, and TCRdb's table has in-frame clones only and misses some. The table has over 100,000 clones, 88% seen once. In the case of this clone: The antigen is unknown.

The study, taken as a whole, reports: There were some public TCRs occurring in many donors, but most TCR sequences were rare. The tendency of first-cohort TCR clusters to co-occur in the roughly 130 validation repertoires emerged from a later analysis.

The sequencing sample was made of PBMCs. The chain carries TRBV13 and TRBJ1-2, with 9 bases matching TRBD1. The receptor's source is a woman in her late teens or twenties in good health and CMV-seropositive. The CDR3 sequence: CASSTGQGRIYGYTF. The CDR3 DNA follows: TGTGCCAGCAGCACCGGACAGGGGCGGATCTATGGCTACACCTTC.